The 7 T cell receptor beta chains listed next were all sequenced from one sample in a study of cytomegalovirus exposure and HLA in healthy donors. The repertoire was sequenced with immunoSEQ multiplex PCR; TCRdb's copy has only in-frame clones and lacks some. This table holds approximately 280,000 clones, 65% to 90% found once. Sequenced: PBMCs. Every receptor here comes from a woman younger than 30 in good health and CMV-seronegative.

This clone was found once. V is TRBV28 and J is TRBJ2-7, with a weak D call TRBD1 (5 bases). V was cut by 4 bases and J by 2 bases, with 12 bases left in between. Germline values: CDR1 MDHEN, CDR2 SYDVKM. This CDR3 has 14 amino acids. The CDR3 DNA reads as TGTGCCAGCAGTTCGTCGACAGAGACCTACGAGCAGTACTTC. Amino acid sequence: CASSSSTETYEQYF.

The rearrangement uses TRBV27 and TRBJ1-2, with TRBD1 matching 9 bases. CDR1 is MNHEY, CDR2 SMNVEV, per germline (reference sequence). V lost 6 bases to trimming and J lost 1 base; unmatched junction nucleotides: 3. This CDR3 spans 14 amino acids. The CDR3: CASRGTGRNYGYTF. The CDR3, as DNA: TGTGCCAGCAGGGGGACAGGGCGTAACTATGGCTACACCTTC.

The J gene is TRBJ2-2, the V gene TRBV7-9, with TRBD1 matching 7 bases. The germline V gene has CDR1 SEHNR and CDR2 FQNEAQ (reference sequence). This CDR3 has 16 amino acids. Losses at the gene ends were 5 bases for V and 6 bases for J; bases not matched to a gene: 12. CDR3 sequence (DNA): TGTGCCAGCAGCCCAAAGAGGGACAGTAGCTCCGGGGAGCTGTTTTTT. Protein product: CASSPKRDSSSGELFF. Drawing the rest from reference TRBV7-9 and TRBJ2-2, the complete variable domain is DTGVSQNPRHKITKRGQNVTFRCDPISEHNRLYWYRQTLGQGPEFLTYFQNEAQLEKSRLLSDRFSAERPKGSFSTLEIQRTEQGDSAMYLCASSPKRDSSSGELFFGEGSRLTVL.

This chain uses TRBV30 with TRBJ1-1, with D maybe TRBD1 (5 bases). Germline assignment: CDR1 GTSNPN and CDR2 SVGIG (reference sequence). The V gene lost 2 bases and the J gene lost 4 bases, with 8 bases spanning the gap. CDR3 length equals 12 residues. CDR3 DNA: TGTGCCTGGAGTCTCGGGGGCACTGAAGCTTTCTTT. Protein product: CAWSLGGTEAFF.

This rearrangement joins TRBV7-3 to TRBJ2-1, with D perhaps TRBD2 (6 bases). The CDR3 length is 15 residues. The V end lost 5 bases, the J end lost 10 bases, and 21 bases lay between the germline ends. Germline V gives CDR1 SGHTA, CDR2 FQGTGA. CDR3 coding DNA: TGTGCCAGCAGCCCCTTACTGTCTAGCGAGGGAGAGCAGTTCTTC. Protein: CASSPLLSSEGEQFF.

This chain links TRBV19 with TRBJ1-1; perhaps TRBD1 as D (6 bases). CDR1 is LNHDA, CDR2 SQIVND, per germline (reference sequence). Trimming took 5 bases from V and 0 from J, leaving 10 bases between them. The length of the CDR3 is 14 residues. The CDR3 DNA reads as TGTGCCAGTAGTCGCACAGGGATGAACACTGAAGCTTTCTTT. Its protein is CASSRTGMNTEAFF.

The chain has TRBV4-3 and TRBJ2-7; D is possibly TRBD2 (5 bases). Trimming took off 0 bases at V and 3 bases at J, with 9 bases between the two ends. There are 14 residues in the CDR3. Germline lookup yields CDR1 LGHNA and CDR2 YSLEER. The CDR3 region is CASSQEWTGYEQYF. The DNA of the CDR3 is TGCGCCAGCAGCCAAGAGTGGACTGGCTACGAGCAGTACTTC.